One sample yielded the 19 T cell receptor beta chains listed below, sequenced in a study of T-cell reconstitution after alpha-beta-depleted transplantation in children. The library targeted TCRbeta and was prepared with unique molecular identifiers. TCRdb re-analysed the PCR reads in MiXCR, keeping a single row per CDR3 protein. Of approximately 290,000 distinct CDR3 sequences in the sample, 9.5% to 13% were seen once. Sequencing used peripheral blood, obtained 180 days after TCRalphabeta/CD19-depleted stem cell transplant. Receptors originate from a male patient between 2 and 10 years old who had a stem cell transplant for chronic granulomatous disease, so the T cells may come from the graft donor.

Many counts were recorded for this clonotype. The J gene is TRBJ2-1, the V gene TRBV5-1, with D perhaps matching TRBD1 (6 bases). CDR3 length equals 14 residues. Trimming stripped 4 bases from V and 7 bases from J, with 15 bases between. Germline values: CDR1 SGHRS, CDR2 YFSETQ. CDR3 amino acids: CASSGEGVGNEQFF. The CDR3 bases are TGCGCCAGCAGCGGCGAGGGGGTGGGAAATGAGCAGTTCTTC.

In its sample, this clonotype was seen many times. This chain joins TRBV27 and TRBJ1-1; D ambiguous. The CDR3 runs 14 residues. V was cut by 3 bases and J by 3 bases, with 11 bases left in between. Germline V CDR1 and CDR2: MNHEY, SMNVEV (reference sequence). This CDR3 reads CASSFALDYTEAFF. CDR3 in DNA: TGTGCCAGCAGTTTTGCACTCGATTACACTGAAGCTTTCTTT.

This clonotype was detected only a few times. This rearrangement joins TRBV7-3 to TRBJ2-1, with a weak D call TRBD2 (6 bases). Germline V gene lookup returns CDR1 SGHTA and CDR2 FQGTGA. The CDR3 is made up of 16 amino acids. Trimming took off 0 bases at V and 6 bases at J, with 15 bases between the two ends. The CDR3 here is CASSLTPRGRFNEQFF. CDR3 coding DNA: TGTGCCAGCAGCTTAACCCCACGTGGGAGGTTCAATGAGCAGTTCTTC.

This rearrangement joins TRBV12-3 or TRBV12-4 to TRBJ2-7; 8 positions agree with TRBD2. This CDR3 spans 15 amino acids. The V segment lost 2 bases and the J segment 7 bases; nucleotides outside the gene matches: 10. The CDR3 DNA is TGTGCCAGCAGTTTAACCGGGACTAGTGTGTTGGAGCAGTACTTC. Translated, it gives CASSLTGTSVLEQYF.

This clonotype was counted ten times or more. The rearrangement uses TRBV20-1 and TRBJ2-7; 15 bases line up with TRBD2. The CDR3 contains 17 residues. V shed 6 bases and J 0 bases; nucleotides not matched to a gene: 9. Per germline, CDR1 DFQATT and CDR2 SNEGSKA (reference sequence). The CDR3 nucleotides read TGCAGTGCCATGGGACTAGCGGGAGGATTTTTCTCCTACGAGCAGTACTTC. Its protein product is CSAMGLAGGFFSYEQYF.

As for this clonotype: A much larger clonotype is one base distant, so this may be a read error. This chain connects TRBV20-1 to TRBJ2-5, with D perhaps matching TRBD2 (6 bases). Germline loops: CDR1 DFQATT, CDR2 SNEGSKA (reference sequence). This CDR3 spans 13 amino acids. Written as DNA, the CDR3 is TGCAGTCCTAGTCCTAGCGTCGAAGAGACCCAGTACTTC. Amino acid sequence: CSPSPSVEETQYF.

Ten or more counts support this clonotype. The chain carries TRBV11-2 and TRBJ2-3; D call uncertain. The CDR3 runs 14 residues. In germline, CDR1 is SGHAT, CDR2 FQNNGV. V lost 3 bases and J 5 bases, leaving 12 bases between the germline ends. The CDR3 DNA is TGTGCCAGCAGCTTTGTTAGTCCGGGAGATACGCAGTATTTT. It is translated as CASSFVSPGDTQYF.

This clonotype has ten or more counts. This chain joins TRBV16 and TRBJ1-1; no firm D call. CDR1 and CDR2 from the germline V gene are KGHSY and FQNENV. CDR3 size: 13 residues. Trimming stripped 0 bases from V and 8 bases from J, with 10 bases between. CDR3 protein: CASSQSALSEAFF. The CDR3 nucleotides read TGTGCCAGCAGCCAATCGGCTCTCTCAGAAGCTTTCTTT.

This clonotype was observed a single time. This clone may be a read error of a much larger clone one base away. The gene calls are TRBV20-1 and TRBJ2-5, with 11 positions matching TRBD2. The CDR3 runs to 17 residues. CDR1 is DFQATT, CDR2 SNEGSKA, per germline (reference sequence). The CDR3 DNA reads TGCTGTGCGGGAGGGACTAGCGGAACGAAACAGGCAGAGACCCAGTACTTC. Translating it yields CCAGGTSGTKQAETQYF.

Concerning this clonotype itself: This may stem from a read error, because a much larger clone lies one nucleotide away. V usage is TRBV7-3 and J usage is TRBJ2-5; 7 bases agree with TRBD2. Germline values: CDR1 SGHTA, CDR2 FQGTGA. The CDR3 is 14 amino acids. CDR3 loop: CSSSPGLVPETQYF. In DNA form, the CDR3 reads TGTTCCAGCAGCCCCGGACTAGTTCCAGAGACCCAGTACTTC.

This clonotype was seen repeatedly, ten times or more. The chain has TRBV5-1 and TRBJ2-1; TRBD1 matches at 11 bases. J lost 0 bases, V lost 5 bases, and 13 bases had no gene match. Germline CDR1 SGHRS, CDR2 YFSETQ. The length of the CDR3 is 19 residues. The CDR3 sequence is CASRPGQGALTISYNEQFF. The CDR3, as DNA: TGCGCCAGCAGACCAGGACAGGGGGCCCTGACTATCTCCTACAATGAGCAGTTCTTC.

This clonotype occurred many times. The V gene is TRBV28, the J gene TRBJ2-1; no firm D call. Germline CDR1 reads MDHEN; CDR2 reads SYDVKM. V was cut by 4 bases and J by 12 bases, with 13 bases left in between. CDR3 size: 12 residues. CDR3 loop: CASSSFPSRQFF. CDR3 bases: TGTGCCAGCAGTTCCTTCCCATCTAGGCAGTTCTTC.

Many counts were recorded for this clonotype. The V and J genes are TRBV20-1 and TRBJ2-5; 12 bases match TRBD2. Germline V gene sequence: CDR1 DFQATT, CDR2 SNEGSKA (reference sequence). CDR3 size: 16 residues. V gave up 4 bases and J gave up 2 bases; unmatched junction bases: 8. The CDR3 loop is CSATEGGLAGQETQYF. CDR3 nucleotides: TGCAGTGCTACCGAGGGAGGACTAGCGGGGCAAGAGACCCAGTACTTC.

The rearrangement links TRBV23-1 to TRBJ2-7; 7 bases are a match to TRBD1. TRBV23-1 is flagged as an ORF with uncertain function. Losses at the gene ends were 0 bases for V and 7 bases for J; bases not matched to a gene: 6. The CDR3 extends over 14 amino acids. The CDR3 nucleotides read TGCGCCAGCAGTCAATCACAGGACAGGACGGAGCAGTACTTC. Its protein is CASSQSQDRTEQYF.

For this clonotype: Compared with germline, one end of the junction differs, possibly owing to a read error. In DNA form, the CDR3 reads TGTGCCAGCAGCTTAGTGGGCAACACAGATACGCGGTATTTT. Its protein is CASSLVGNTDTRYF. V and J are TRBV7-2 and TRBJ2-3, with no clear D. This CDR3 has 14 amino acids. Germline V gene sequence: CDR1 SGHTA, CDR2 FQGNSA.

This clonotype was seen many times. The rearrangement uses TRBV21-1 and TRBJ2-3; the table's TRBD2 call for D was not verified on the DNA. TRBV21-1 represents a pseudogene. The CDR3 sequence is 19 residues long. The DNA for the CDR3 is TGTGCCAGCAGCAAATGCTGGCTAGCGGGAGGGACAAGAACAGATACGCAGTATTTT. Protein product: CASSKCWLAGGTRTDTQYF.

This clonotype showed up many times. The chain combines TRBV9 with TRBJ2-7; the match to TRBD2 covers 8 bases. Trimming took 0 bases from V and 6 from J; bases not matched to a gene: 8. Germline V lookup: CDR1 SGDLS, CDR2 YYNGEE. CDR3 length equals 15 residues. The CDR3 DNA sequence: TGTGCCAGCAGCGTAGCGGACGGGAGGGCCTCCGAGCAGTACTTC. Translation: CASSVADGRASEQYF. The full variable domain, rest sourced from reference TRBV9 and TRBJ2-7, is DSGVTQTPKHLITATGQRVTLRCSPRSGDLSVYWYQQSLDQGLQFLIQYYNGEERAKGNILERFSAQQFPDLHSELNLSSLELGDSALYFCASSVADGRASEQYFGPGTRLTVT.

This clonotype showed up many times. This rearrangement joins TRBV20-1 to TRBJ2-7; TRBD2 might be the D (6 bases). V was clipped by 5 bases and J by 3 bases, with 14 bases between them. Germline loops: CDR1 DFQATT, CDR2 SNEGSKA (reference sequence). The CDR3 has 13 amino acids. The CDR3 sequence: CSAGRGFLYEQYF. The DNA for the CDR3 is TGCAGTGCTGGGCGGGGTTTTCTCTACGAGCAGTACTTC.

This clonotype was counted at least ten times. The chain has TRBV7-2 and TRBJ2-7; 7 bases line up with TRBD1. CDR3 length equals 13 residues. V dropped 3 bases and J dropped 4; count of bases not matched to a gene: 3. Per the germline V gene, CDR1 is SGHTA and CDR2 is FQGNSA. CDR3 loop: CASSLTGQYEQYF. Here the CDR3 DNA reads TGTGCCAGCAGCTTGACAGGGCAGTACGAGCAGTACTTC.